This note documents a single T cell receptor beta chain sequence. This CDR3 contains 13 residues. The germline V and J ends were trimmed by 6 bases and 4 bases, with 12 bases remaining between them. CDR1 is MNHNS and CDR2 is SASEGT in the germline V gene. This sample stems from a study of shared clonotypes between healthy human individuals. Profiled with immunoSEQ multiplex PCR; TCRdb holds only in-frame clones, not every one. The sample shows some 630,000 clones, 72% of them seen only once. Sample: memory CD4+ T cells sorted from blood. Indicated subset: CD45RA-negative fraction. The chain combines TRBV6-1 with TRBJ1-1; D perhaps matches TRBD1 (6 bases). The sequence was obtained from a woman between 25 and 40 years old in good health. CDR3 amino acids: CASSSQQGTEAFF. CDR3 DNA sequence: TGTGCCAGCAGCTCCCAACAGGGCACTGAAGCTTTCTTT.